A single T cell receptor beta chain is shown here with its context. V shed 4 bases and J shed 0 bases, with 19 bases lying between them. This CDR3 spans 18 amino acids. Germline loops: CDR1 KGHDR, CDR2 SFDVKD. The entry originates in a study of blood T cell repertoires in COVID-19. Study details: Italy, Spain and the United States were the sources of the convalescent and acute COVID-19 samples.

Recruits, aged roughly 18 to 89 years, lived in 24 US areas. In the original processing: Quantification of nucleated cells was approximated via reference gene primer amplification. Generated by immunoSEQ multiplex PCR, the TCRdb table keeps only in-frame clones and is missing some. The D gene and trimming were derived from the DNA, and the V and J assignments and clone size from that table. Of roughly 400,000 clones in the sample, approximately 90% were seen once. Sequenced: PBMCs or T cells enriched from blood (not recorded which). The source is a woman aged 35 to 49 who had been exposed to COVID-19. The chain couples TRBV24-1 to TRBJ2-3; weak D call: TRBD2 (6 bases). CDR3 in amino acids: CATSDSLNTGLSTDTQYF. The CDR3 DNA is TGTGCCACCAGTGACTCCCTTAACACCGGACTAAGCACAGATACGCAGTATTTT.